Following are 20 T cell receptor beta chains from one sample sequenced in a study of CD8+CD57+ T cells in acquired aplastic anemia (dated by TCRdb to the late 2010s). Flow cytometry had shown CD8+CD57+ cell expansion in the patients selected for sequencing. Sequencing took place on an Illumina HiSeq 2000. Profiling of TCR beta VDJ combinations and CDR3 sequences used genomic DNA as the template. The public reads were reanalyzed by TCRdb: fastp trimming at Q25, MiXCR alignment, in-frame beta chains only. Rows matching on CDR3 protein sequence are summarized as one entry with the most common DNA and genes. The sample yields around 150,000 distinct CDR3 sequences; 45% to 55% were counted once. The biggest ten clones account for roughly 30% of the sample. Sequenced: sorted CD4+, CD8+, or CD8+CD57+ T cells (not recorded which) from PBMCs. The source of these receptors is a human donor with aplastic anemia.

To note about this clonotype: A much larger clonotype is one base distant, so this may be a read error. This chain uses TRBV12-3 or TRBV12-4 with TRBJ1-4; no reliable D call. The CDR3 contains 14 residues. The CDR3 DNA reads as TGTGCCAGCAGTTTTGGAACAACTAATGAAGAACTGTTTTTT. Its protein product is CASSFGTTNEELFF.

The gene calls are TRBV2 and TRBJ1-6; D ambiguous. The V end was cut by 5 bases, the J end by 10 bases, with 12 bases between. The germline gives CDR1 SNHLY, CDR2 FYNNEI. The CDR3 has 13 amino acids. The CDR3 region has the DNA TGTGCCAGCAGTTCAGGCAGAGAGTCACCCCTCCACTTT. It yields the protein CASSSGRESPLHF.

In this sample, this clonotype turned up many times. The rearrangement uses TRBV12-5 and TRBJ2-1; the match to TRBD1 covers 9 bases. This CDR3 is 16 amino acids long. V trimming: 6 bases; J trimming: 4 bases; junction bases outside the gene matches: 10. CDR1 is LGHNT, CDR2 FRNRAP, per germline. In DNA form, the CDR3 reads TGTGCTAGTGGCACCGGGACAGGGCTCCATTACAATGAGCAGTTCTTC. Translation: CASGTGTGLHYNEQFF.

This clonotype appeared a few times. CDR3 nucleotide sequence: TGCAGCGTTGACCTGGGTACCATGAACACTGAAGCTTTCTTT. It yields the protein CSVDLGTMNTEAFF. The gene calls are TRBV29-1 and TRBJ1-1; D not resolved. Germline V CDR1 and CDR2: SQVTM, ANQGSEA. The CDR3 runs to 14 residues. Trimming removed 3 bases at V and 0 bases at J, with 11 bases between.

Details on this clonotype: A read error may be the cause here, since a much bigger clone is one base away. The chain has TRBV5-4 and TRBJ1-1; D is perhaps TRBD1 (5 bases). With 3 bases removed from V and 5 bases from J, the gap between germline ends came to 8 bases. Germline V gene sequence: CDR1 SGHNT, CDR2 YYREEE (reference sequence). The CDR3 runs 12 residues. CDR3 in DNA: TGTGCCAGCAGCTCAGGGTTGACTGAAGCTTTCTTT. Translating it yields CASSSGLTEAFF.

The gene calls are TRBV20-1 and TRBJ2-3; D unclear. Germline values: CDR1 DFQATT, CDR2 SNEGSKA (reference sequence). The V end was cut by 0 bases, the J end by 2 bases, with 6 bases between. The CDR3 loop spans 13 amino acids. The CDR3 nucleotides read TGCAGTGCTAGAGACCTAGTCACAGATACGCAGTATTTT. Protein: CSARDLVTDTQYF.

This clonotype was detected many times. This rearrangement joins TRBV30 to TRBJ2-5, with D hard to call. V was cut by 2 bases and J by 2 bases, with 6 bases left in between. Germline V gene data show CDR1 as GTSNPN and CDR2 as SVGIG (reference sequence). CDR3 length: 12 amino acids. The CDR3 coding sequence is TGTGCCTGGAGTTTACGGCAAGAGACCCAGTACTTC. This encodes CAWSLRQETQYF.

There are a few counts of this clonotype. The rearrangement links TRBV20-1 to TRBJ1-6, with a tentative D call TRBD1 (6 bases). The CDR3 has 15 amino acids. In germline, CDR1 is DFQATT, CDR2 SNEGSKA (reference sequence). The ends were cut back, 6 bases at V and 7 bases at J, with 19 bases in the middle. The CDR3 region has the DNA TGCAGTGCCCGCCCAACAGGGACGACGAATTCACCCCTCCACTTT. Protein: CSARPTGTTNSPLHF.

In its sample, this clonotype was seen once. Being one base from a much bigger clone, this may be a read error. The V call is TRBV4-3, the J call TRBJ2-1, with D uncertain. CDR1 LGHNA and CDR2 YSLEER come from the germline V gene. The CDR3 runs 13 residues. In DNA form, the CDR3 reads TGCGTCAGCAGCCAAGACTGGGGCAATGAGCAGTTCTTC. The encoded protein is CVSSQDWGNEQFF.

This rearrangement joins TRBV6-5 to TRBJ1-1, with 7 nucleotides matching TRBD1. Germline lookup yields CDR1 MNHEY and CDR2 SVGAGI. The V and J ends lost 4 bases and 4 bases, in that order; junction bases with no gene match: 6. This CDR3 contains 14 residues. CDR3 sequence (DNA): TGTGCCAGCAGTTGGAGGGGGCTGATCACTGAAGCTTTCTTT. It yields the protein CASSWRGLITEAFF.

This clonotype was seen only a few times. V usage is TRBV2 and J usage is TRBJ1-1; the D is unclear. CDR3 length: 14 residues. In germline, CDR1 is SNHLY, CDR2 FYNNEI. Trimming shortened V by 5 bases and J by 3 bases, and 13 bases separated the two germline ends. CDR3 loop: CASSYLIADTEAFF. The CDR3 region has the DNA TGTGCCAGCAGTTACCTTATCGCGGACACTGAAGCTTTCTTT.

The chain recombines TRBV7-9 with TRBJ2-5, with 7 nucleotides matching TRBD1. CDR3 size: 14 residues. Germline V gives CDR1 SEHNR, CDR2 FQNEAQ (reference sequence). Unmatched junction bases numbered 6, after V lost 5 bases and J lost 3 bases. The CDR3 loop is CASSLDRVEETQYF. The CDR3 nucleotides are TGTGCCAGCAGCCTAGACAGGGTCGAAGAGACCCAGTACTTC.

This clonotype was seen at least ten times. V is TRBV30 and J is TRBJ1-2; D is unclear. The CDR3 sequence is 13 residues long. V was shortened by 0 bases and J by 2 bases, with 7 bases between the two germline ends. CDR1 and CDR2 (germline): GTSNPN, SVGIG (reference sequence). The CDR3 here is CAWSVADNYGYTF. CDR3 in DNA: TGTGCCTGGAGTGTAGCGGACAACTATGGCTACACCTTC.

The sample holds many counts of this clonotype. The genes are TRBV5-5 and TRBJ2-1; D is undetermined. This CDR3 region has 12 residues. The V and J ends lost 6 bases and 8 bases respectively, with 12 bases between them. Germline CDR1 and CDR2: SGHKS and YYEKEE (reference sequence). CDR3: CASTTREYEQFF. CDR3 coding DNA: TGTGCCAGCACGACAAGAGAATATGAGCAGTTCTTC. The full variable domain, in which reference TRBV5-5 and TRBJ2-1 provide the parts outside the CDR3, is DAGVTQSPTHLIKTRGQQVTLRCSPISGHKSVSWYQQVLGQGPQFIFQYYEKEERGRGNFPDRFSARQFPNYSSELNVNALLLGDSALYLCASTTREYEQFFGPGTRLTVL.

Here the CDR3 DNA reads TGTGCCAGCAGCGTAGATGGGGGGGCTGGAACCGGGGAGCTGTTTTTT. Translating gives CASSVDGGAGTGELFF. The V and J genes are TRBV9 and TRBJ2-2, with D perhaps matching TRBD2 (7 bases). Trimming took off 0 bases at V and 5 bases at J, with 14 bases between the two ends. The CDR3 has 16 residues. The germline CDR1 and CDR2 sequences are SGDLS and YYNGEE.

The chain employs TRBV2 and TRBJ1-1, with D uncertain. Looked up from germline, CDR1 is SNHLY and CDR2 is FYNNEI. The V end was cut by 4 bases, the J end by 3 bases, with 12 bases between. CDR3 length: 14 amino acids. CDR3 amino acids: CASSGLQVDTEAFF. The CDR3 DNA reads as TGTGCCAGCAGTGGATTGCAGGTGGACACTGAAGCTTTCTTT.

The chain carries TRBV10-1 and TRBJ1-3; D is ambiguous. The CDR3 is 13 residues long. Germline-derived CDR1 and CDR2 are WNHNN and SYGVQD (reference sequence). Between the trimmed V and J ends, which lost 5 bases and 7 bases, there was a span of 12 bases. The CDR3 reads CASSPNYGNTIYF. CDR3 coding DNA: TGCGCCAGCAGTCCTAACTATGGTAACACCATATATTTT.

This clonotype was detected ten times or more. The CDR3 here is CASSQVAAGGGQPQHF. The CDR3 bases are TGTGCCAGCAGCCAAGTGGCGGCAGGGGGCGGTCAGCCCCAGCATTTT. The rearrangement links TRBV4-2 to TRBJ1-5; 8 bases match TRBD1. Germline lookup yields CDR1 LGHNA and CDR2 YNFKEQ. This CDR3 is 16 amino acids long. The J segment lost 6 bases and the V segment lost 1 base, leaving 8 bases of the junction unmatched.

The J gene is TRBJ2-5, the V gene TRBV7-9, with D perhaps TRBD1 (6 bases). The germline V and J ends were trimmed by 3 bases and 3 bases, with 17 bases remaining between them. CDR1 and CDR2 (germline): SEHNR, FQNEAQ (reference sequence). This CDR3 is 16 amino acids long. DNA of the CDR3: TGTGCCAGCAGCTTCACGGACAGTGGGGCCAAAGAGACCCAGTACTTC. As protein: CASSFTDSGAKETQYF.

There are a few counts of this clonotype. The V gene is TRBV10-3, the J gene TRBJ1-1; TRBD1 matches at 7 bases. The CDR3 sequence is 12 residues long. Trimming removed 7 bases from V and 3 bases from J; junction bases left unmatched: 2. The germline CDR1 and CDR2 sequences are ENHRY and SYGVKD. The CDR3 DNA follows: TGTGCCATCAACGACAGGGACACTGAAGCTTTCTTT. Translating gives CAINDRDTEAFF.